What follows describes a single T cell receptor (beta chain). The antigen is not known. Primed by a sample-barcoded 5' primer and a J-beta primer mix, a second PCR proceeded for 7 to 11 cycles. A single record per CDR3 protein comes from TCRdb applying MiXCR to the 5' RACE reads. Of around 800,000 distinct CDR3 sequences in the sample, under 55% were seen once. CDR1 is SGHDT, CDR2 YYEEEE, per germline. This CDR3 is 16 amino acids long. These data are taken from a study of blood T cells in healthy people across ages. Study-level points and caveats: Strong correlation was found linking TCR beta diversity to naive T cell percentage. Unsorted PBMCs blocked a conclusive comparison of naive and antigen-experienced cells. Unknown CMV status may confound age-related changes in expanded clones.

The chain employs TRBV5-6 and TRBJ2-1; the match to TRBD2 covers 11 bases. Matching the DNA end better, TRBJ2-7 makes the J call doubtful. The sequencing input was blood. The source of this sequence is a man between 60 and 75 years old in good health. The CDR3 is CASREIAGGPYNEQYF. As DNA, the CDR3 is TGTGCCAGCAGGGAGATAGCGGGGGGGCCCTACAATGAGCAGTACTTC.